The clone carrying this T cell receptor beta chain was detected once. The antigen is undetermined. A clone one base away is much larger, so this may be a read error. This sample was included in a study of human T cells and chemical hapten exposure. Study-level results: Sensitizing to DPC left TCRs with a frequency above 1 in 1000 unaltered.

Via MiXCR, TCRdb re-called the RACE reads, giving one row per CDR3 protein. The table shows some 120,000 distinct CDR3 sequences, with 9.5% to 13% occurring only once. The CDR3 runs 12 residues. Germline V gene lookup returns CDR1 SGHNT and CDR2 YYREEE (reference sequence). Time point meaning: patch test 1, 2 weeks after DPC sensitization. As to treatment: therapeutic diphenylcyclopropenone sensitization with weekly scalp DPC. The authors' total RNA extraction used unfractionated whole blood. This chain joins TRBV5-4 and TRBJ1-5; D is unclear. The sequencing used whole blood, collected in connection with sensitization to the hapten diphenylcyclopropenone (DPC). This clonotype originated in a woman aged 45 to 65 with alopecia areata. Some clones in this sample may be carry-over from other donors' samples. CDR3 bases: TGTGCCAGCAGCTTGTTCAATCACCCCCAGCATTTT. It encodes CASSLFNHPQHF.